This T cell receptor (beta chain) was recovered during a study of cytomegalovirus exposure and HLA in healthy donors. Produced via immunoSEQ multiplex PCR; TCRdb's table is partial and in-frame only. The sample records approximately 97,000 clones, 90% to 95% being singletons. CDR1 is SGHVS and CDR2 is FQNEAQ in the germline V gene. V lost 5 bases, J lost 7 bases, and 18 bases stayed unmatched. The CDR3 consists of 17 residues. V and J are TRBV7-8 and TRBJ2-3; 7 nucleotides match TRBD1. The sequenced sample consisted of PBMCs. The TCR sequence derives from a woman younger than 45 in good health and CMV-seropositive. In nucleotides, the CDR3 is TGTGCCAGCAGCCTAGACAGGGAAGTGGGTAGAGCAAATACGCAGTATTTT. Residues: CASSLDREVGRANTQYF.